Presented here are 32 T cell receptor beta chains from one specimen sequenced in a study of T cell responses to AZD1222 COVID-19 vaccine. Assay: immunoSEQ multiplex PCR; the TCRdb copy retains only in-frame clones and omits some. Found here are fewer than 150,000 clones, about four fifths of them singletons; the top ten hold roughly 3.9%. This sample comprised peripheral blood, obtained on day 0 of AZD1222 vaccination. Receptors originate from an adult in good health.

With respect to this clone: It is unclear where the CDR3 begins or ends on the DNA, so no DNA is shown, and the CDR3 is as TCRdb lists it. This chain connects TRBV2 to TRBJ1-6; the DNA was not compared with TRBD1, the D call given in the table. Looked up from germline, CDR1 is SNHLY and CDR2 is FYNNEI. The CDR3 extends over 16 residues, inclusive of both ends. CDR3 sequence: CASILDRVGYNSPLHF.

This chain uses TRBV24-1 with TRBJ2-2; D might be TRBD1 or TRBD2, each matching 5 bases. The CDR3 extends over 16 amino acids. The germline V gene has CDR1 KGHDR and CDR2 SFDVKD. With 5 bases removed from V and 0 bases from J, the gap between germline ends came to 12 bases. This CDR3 is CATSGTGPPNTGELFF. The CDR3 region has the DNA TGTGCCACCAGTGGTACGGGACCCCCGAACACCGGGGAGCTGTTTTTT.

This rearrangement joins TRBV11-3 to TRBJ2-1; the match to TRBD2 covers 8 bases. The CDR3 totals 16 residues. The germline gives CDR1 SGHNT, CDR2 YENEEA. Trimming removed 1 base from V and 5 bases from J; junction bases left unmatched: 7. The CDR3 loop reads CASSLGPGGINNEQFF. DNA of the CDR3: TGTGCCAGCAGCTTAGGGCCGGGAGGGATCAACAATGAGCAGTTCTTC.

The chain joins TRBV6-5 to TRBJ1-1, with D possibly TRBD1 on 5 matching bases. Germline CDR1 is MNHEY and CDR2 is SVGAGI. V lost 0 bases and J 6 bases, leaving 17 bases between the germline ends. The CDR3 spans 16 residues. The CDR3 region is CASSYSLGRVGAEAFF. The DNA of the CDR3 is TGTGCCAGCAGTTACTCGTTGGGCAGGGTTGGGGCTGAAGCTTTCTTT.

This clone appeared a single time. This chain connects TRBV6-1 to TRBJ1-2; the D is unclear. The germline V and J ends were trimmed by 1 base and 8 bases, with 11 bases remaining between them. The CDR3 length is 13 residues. From germline, CDR1 is MNHNS and CDR2 SASEGT. This CDR3 reads CASSEVRTGGYTF. In DNA, the CDR3 is TGTGCCAGCAGTGAAGTCAGGACTGGAGGCTACACCTTC.

This clone turned up a few times. V usage is TRBV7-2 and J usage is TRBJ2-3; 9 positions agree with TRBD1. This CDR3 comprises 15 residues. The V segment lost 5 bases and the J segment 3 bases; nucleotides outside the gene matches: 6. Germline CDR1 is SGHTA and CDR2 is FQGNSA. CDR3 protein: CASSRGQGQTDTQYF. The DNA of the CDR3 is TGTGCCAGCAGCCGCGGACAGGGGCAAACAGATACGCAGTATTTT.

This chain connects TRBV28 to TRBJ1-3; D is perhaps TRBD1 (6 bases). This CDR3 contains 18 residues. Germline V gene sequence: CDR1 MDHEN, CDR2 SYDVKM. V was clipped by 2 bases and J by 0 bases, with 17 bases between them. The CDR3 sequence is CASSLGGRGRSSGNTIYF. As DNA, the CDR3 is TGTGCCAGCAGTTTAGGGGGCCGTGGCCGAAGCTCTGGAAACACCATATATTTT.

This clone has a handful of counts. The chain joins TRBV19 to TRBJ1-1, with 7 positions matching TRBD1. The ends lost 4 bases at V and 2 bases at J; junction bases unmatched: 13. The germline gives CDR1 LNHDA, CDR2 SQIVND (reference sequence). The CDR3 spans 17 residues. The DNA for the CDR3 is TGTGCCAGTAGTACGAGGACAGGCTCCCGTCCTAACACTGAAGCTTTCTTT. Its translation is CASSTRTGSRPNTEAFF.

The chain has TRBV6-5 and TRBJ1-2, with D perhaps TRBD1 (6 bases). There are 13 residues in the CDR3. Trimming stripped 8 bases from V and 5 bases from J, with 15 bases between. Germline assignment: CDR1 MNHEY and CDR2 SVGAGI. CDR3: CASGEGVWYGYTF. CDR3 nucleotide sequence: TGTGCCAGCGGAGAGGGGGTCTGGTATGGCTACACCTTC.

This chain links TRBV3-1 (or the pseudogene TRBV3-2) with TRBJ1-6; D perhaps matches TRBD1 (6 bases). The CDR3 spans 15 residues. Trimming took off 4 bases at V and 7 bases at J, with 14 bases between the two ends. CDR1 is LGHDT and CDR2 is YNNKEL in the germline V gene (reference sequence). The CDR3 nucleotides read TGTGCCAGCAGCCTCAGGGGAGGGGTCAATTCACCCCTCCACTTT. This codes for CASSLRGGVNSPLHF.

The DNA of the CDR3 is TGTGCCAGCAGCCAAGAGGGTCGCGGGGTCGGGGATACGCAGTATTTT. It translates to CASSQEGRGVGDTQYF. J is TRBJ2-3 and V is TRBV4-2, with D possibly TRBD2 on 6 matching bases. Between the trimmed V and J ends, which lost 0 bases and 6 bases, there was a span of 16 bases. The germline CDR1 and CDR2 sequences are LGHNA and YNFKEQ. The CDR3 has 16 residues.

The genes are TRBV5-4 and TRBJ1-2; D might be TRBD1 (6 bases). The germline gives CDR1 SGHNT, CDR2 YYREEE (reference sequence). This CDR3 contains 16 residues. Trimming stripped 6 bases from V and 2 bases from J, with 20 bases between. This chain's CDR3 is CASTLQGRSINYGYTF. The CDR3 bases are TGTGCCAGCACCCTACAGGGCCGATCAATAAACTATGGCTACACCTTC. Using reference TRBV5-4 and TRBJ1-2 for the parts outside the CDR3, the full variable domain is ETGVTQSPTHLIKTRGQQVTLRCSSQSGHNTVSWYQQALGQGPQFIFQYYREEENGRGNFPPRFSGLQFPNYSSELNVNALELDDSALYLCASTLQGRSINYGYTFGSGTRLTVV.

The chain recombines TRBV9 with TRBJ2-7; TRBD1 agrees at 7 bases. Germline-derived CDR1 and CDR2 are SGDLS and YYNGEE. The CDR3 is made up of 15 amino acids. V was pared by 5 bases and J by 0 bases, with 8 bases of the junction left unmatched. The CDR3, as DNA: TGTGCCAGCAGTCCACAGGGGTTGAGCTCCTACGAGCAGTACTTC. This translates into CASSPQGLSSYEQYF. Based on the CDR3 plus reference TRBV9 and TRBJ2-7, the full variable domain is DSGVTQTPKHLITATGQRVTLRCSPRSGDLSVYWYQQSLDQGLQFLIQYYNGEERAKGNILERFSAQQFPDLHSELNLSSLELGDSALYFCASSPQGLSSYEQYFGPGTRLTVT.

The V gene is TRBV3-1 (or the pseudogene TRBV3-2), the J gene TRBJ1-1, with D perhaps TRBD1 (6 bases). The CDR3 has 13 amino acids. The V end lost 4 bases, the J end lost 4 bases, and 10 bases lay between the germline ends. The germline V gene has CDR1 LGHDT and CDR2 YNNKEL (reference sequence). The CDR3, as DNA: TGTGCCAGCAGCCCACAGGGTGGCACTGAAGCTTTCTTT. Amino acid sequence: CASSPQGGTEAFF.

The chain joins TRBV4-1 to TRBJ1-4; 12 positions match TRBD1. The CDR3 extends over 15 amino acids. CDR1 and CDR2 (germline): MGHRA, YSYEKL. Losses at the gene ends were 4 bases for V and 8 bases for J; bases not matched to a gene: 5. CDR3: CASSPTGTGGEKLFF. CDR3 coding DNA: TGCGCCAGCAGCCCAACCGGGACAGGGGGCGAAAAACTGTTTTTT.

The rearrangement joins TRBV11-2 to TRBJ2-1, with a possible D match to TRBD1 (5 bases). There are 14 residues in the CDR3. Germline assignment: CDR1 SGHAT and CDR2 FQNNGV. Trimming cost V 1 base and J 8 bases, with 12 bases left between them. The chain's CDR3 is CASSLATGRDEQFF. The CDR3 DNA reads as TGTGCCAGCAGCTTAGCAACCGGCAGGGATGAGCAGTTCTTC.

CDR3 protein: CASSFLTGSREQYF. In nucleotides, the CDR3 is TGTGCCAGCAGCTTTCTGACAGGGAGCCGCGAGCAGTACTTC. The chain carries TRBV6-5 and TRBJ2-7; 7 bases agree with TRBD1. The CDR3 has 14 residues. Germline lookup yields CDR1 MNHEY and CDR2 SVGAGI. After removal of 6 bases from V and 6 bases from J, the junction contained 11 bases not matched to a gene.

This clone was found once. J is TRBJ1-4 and V is TRBV30, with D unclear. Germline CDR1 and CDR2: GTSNPN and SVGIG (reference sequence). The ends were cut back, 0 bases at V and 1 base at J, with 12 bases in the middle. The CDR3 covers 16 residues. The CDR3 reads CAWSVDRSGTNEKLFF. The CDR3 DNA sequence: TGTGCCTGGAGTGTAGATAGGTCTGGAACTAATGAAAAACTGTTTTTT.

The chain employs TRBV7-9 and TRBJ1-5; 7 nucleotides match TRBD1. Trimming took 5 bases from V and 5 from J; bases not matched to a gene: 6. This CDR3 contains 14 residues. The germline V gene has CDR1 SEHNR and CDR2 FQNEAQ (reference sequence). The chain's CDR3 is CASSLTGWDQPQHF. CDR3 coding DNA: TGTGCCAGCAGCCTGACAGGGTGGGATCAGCCCCAGCATTTT.

The CDR3 here is CASSQDRHSKVGNQPQHF. Written as DNA, the CDR3 is TGTGCCAGCAGCCAAGATAGGCACTCCAAGGTGGGCAATCAGCCCCAGCATTTT. The chain recombines TRBV3-1 (or the pseudogene TRBV3-2) with TRBJ1-5; D ambiguous. Deletions cut 0 bases from V and 2 bases from J, with 17 bases between. Germline V gene data show CDR1 as LGHDT and CDR2 as YNNKEL (reference sequence). This CDR3 contains 18 residues.

The genes are TRBV28 and TRBJ1-5; D gene unclear. The germline V gene has CDR1 MDHEN and CDR2 SYDVKM. V lost 2 bases and J 7 bases, leaving 9 bases between the germline ends. CDR3 length equals 13 residues. The CDR3 DNA is TGTGCCAGCAGTTTAGTGGATCTGCAGCCCCAGCATTTT. Its protein is CASSLVDLQPQHF. Full variable domain (outside the CDR3, taken from reference TRBV28 and TRBJ1-5): DVKVTQSSRYLVKRTGEKVFLECVQDMDHENMFWYRQDPGLGLRLIYFSYDVKMKEKGDIPEGYSVSREKKERFSLILESASTNQTSMYLCASSLVDLQPQHFGDGTRLSIL.

This sequence joins TRBV14 and TRBJ2-7, with D perhaps matching TRBD1 (6 bases). This CDR3 is built from 14 residues. The germline V gene has CDR1 SGHDN and CDR2 FVKESK. V lost 4 bases and J lost 4, with 14 bases in between. CDR3 nucleotide sequence: TGTGCCAGCAGCCTGTGGGCTAGGGGGTACGAGCAGTACTTC. Translated, it gives CASSLWARGYEQYF.

The chain is built from TRBV29-1 and TRBJ1-2; no clear D gene. Per the germline V gene, CDR1 is SQVTM and CDR2 is ANQGSEA. The CDR3 sequence is 14 residues long. Trimming took 0 bases from V and 4 from J, leaving 12 bases between them. The DNA of the CDR3 is TGCAGCGTTGAAGAACGGAGGGCAGTCTATGGCTACACCTTC. It is translated as CSVEERRAVYGYTF.

The chain employs TRBV3-1 (or the pseudogene TRBV3-2) and TRBJ2-3; D is tentatively TRBD1 or TRBD2 (7 bases each). CDR3 length: 14 residues. Trimming shortened V by 4 bases and J by 3 bases, and 11 bases separated the two germline ends. In germline, CDR1 is LGHDT, CDR2 YNNKEL (reference sequence). As DNA, the CDR3 is TGTGCCAGCAGCCGACAGGGAGGGACAGATACGCAGTATTTT. It translates to CASSRQGGTDTQYF.

The chain joins TRBV27 to TRBJ1-5; a weak D match, TRBD1 (5 bases). Trimming took 3 bases from V and 6 from J, leaving 12 bases between them. The CDR3 consists of 14 residues. Per germline, CDR1 MNHEY and CDR2 SMNVEV (reference sequence). The CDR3 sequence: CASSFLGAGQPQHF. The CDR3 DNA reads as TGTGCCAGCAGTTTCCTAGGGGCTGGTCAGCCCCAGCATTTT.

The rearrangement links TRBV9 to TRBJ2-7; D is perhaps TRBD1 (7 bases). Germline CDR1 SGDLS, CDR2 YYNGEE. The CDR3 runs to 16 residues. Trimming removed 4 bases at V and 0 bases at J, with 17 bases between. CDR3 protein: CASSPQTGRSSYEQYF. The DNA for the CDR3 is TGTGCCAGCAGCCCTCAGACAGGGAGGAGCTCCTACGAGCAGTACTTC. The whole variable domain, filled in from reference TRBV9 and TRBJ2-7, reads DSGVTQTPKHLITATGQRVTLRCSPRSGDLSVYWYQQSLDQGLQFLIQYYNGEERAKGNILERFSAQQFPDLHSELNLSSLELGDSALYFCASSPQTGRSSYEQYFGPGTRLTVT.

This rearrangement joins TRBV5-1 to TRBJ2-3, with D unclear. This CDR3 has 15 residues. Trimming removed 5 bases from V and 4 bases from J, with 17 bases in between. Germline lookup yields CDR1 SGHRS and CDR2 YFSETQ. The CDR3, as DNA: TGCGCCAGCAGTCAAGGGTCAATAGGAGCAGATACGCAGTATTTT. This codes for CASSQGSIGADTQYF.

This clone was found a few times. The chain employs TRBV19 and TRBJ1-5; D ambiguous. V was clipped by 9 bases and J by 3 bases, with 12 bases between them. From germline, CDR1 is LNHDA and CDR2 SQIVND (reference sequence). CDR3 length equals 13 residues. This chain's CDR3 is CARTPTDNQPQHF. The DNA for the CDR3 is TGTGCCAGAACACCTACGGACAATCAGCCCCAGCATTTT.

The J gene is TRBJ1-2, the V gene TRBV6-5; 9 bases match TRBD1. The CDR3 totals 14 residues. Looked up from germline, CDR1 is MNHEY and CDR2 is SVGAGI. The V segment lost 0 bases and the J segment 6 bases; nucleotides outside the gene matches: 2. CDR3 loop: CASSYSGTGHGYTF. CDR3 nucleotides: TGTGCCAGCAGTTACTCCGGGACAGGGCATGGCTACACCTTC.

The J gene is TRBJ2-7, the V gene TRBV28; no firm D call. Germline V gene data show CDR1 as MDHEN and CDR2 as SYDVKM. The CDR3 loop spans 13 amino acids. The V gene lost 6 bases and the J gene lost 0 bases, with 9 bases spanning the gap. The CDR3: CASRAPSSYEQYF. CDR3 nucleotides: TGTGCCAGCAGAGCCCCCAGCTCCTACGAGCAGTACTTC.

The gene calls are TRBV7-9 and TRBJ1-4; 9 bases are a match to TRBD1. With 8 bases clipped from V and 8 bases from J, the junction kept 3 bases outside the gene matches. CDR1 is SEHNR and CDR2 is FQNEAQ in the germline V gene (reference sequence). The CDR3 sequence is 12 residues long. The CDR3 nucleotides are TGTGCCAGCGGGACAGGGTCAGAAAAACTGTTTTTT. It encodes CASGTGSEKLFF.

This clone has a single count. This chain joins TRBV7-2 and TRBJ1-5; unclear D gene. Between the trimmed V and J ends, which lost 3 bases and 2 bases, there was a span of 20 bases. The CDR3 is 18 residues long. Germline CDR1 is SGHTA and CDR2 is FQGNSA. CDR3 nucleotides: TGTGCCAGCAGCTTGAGACGAAACCAGGCTAGGGGCAATCAGCCCCAGCATTTT. Protein sequence: CASSLRRNQARGNQPQHF. The full variable domain, in which reference TRBV7-2 and TRBJ1-5 provide the parts outside the CDR3, is GAGVSQSPSNKVTEKGKDVELRCDPISGHTALYWYRQSLGQGLEFLIYFQGNSAPDKSGLPSDRFSAERTGGSVSTLTIQRTQQEDSAVYLCASSLRRNQARGNQPQHFGDGTRLSIL.